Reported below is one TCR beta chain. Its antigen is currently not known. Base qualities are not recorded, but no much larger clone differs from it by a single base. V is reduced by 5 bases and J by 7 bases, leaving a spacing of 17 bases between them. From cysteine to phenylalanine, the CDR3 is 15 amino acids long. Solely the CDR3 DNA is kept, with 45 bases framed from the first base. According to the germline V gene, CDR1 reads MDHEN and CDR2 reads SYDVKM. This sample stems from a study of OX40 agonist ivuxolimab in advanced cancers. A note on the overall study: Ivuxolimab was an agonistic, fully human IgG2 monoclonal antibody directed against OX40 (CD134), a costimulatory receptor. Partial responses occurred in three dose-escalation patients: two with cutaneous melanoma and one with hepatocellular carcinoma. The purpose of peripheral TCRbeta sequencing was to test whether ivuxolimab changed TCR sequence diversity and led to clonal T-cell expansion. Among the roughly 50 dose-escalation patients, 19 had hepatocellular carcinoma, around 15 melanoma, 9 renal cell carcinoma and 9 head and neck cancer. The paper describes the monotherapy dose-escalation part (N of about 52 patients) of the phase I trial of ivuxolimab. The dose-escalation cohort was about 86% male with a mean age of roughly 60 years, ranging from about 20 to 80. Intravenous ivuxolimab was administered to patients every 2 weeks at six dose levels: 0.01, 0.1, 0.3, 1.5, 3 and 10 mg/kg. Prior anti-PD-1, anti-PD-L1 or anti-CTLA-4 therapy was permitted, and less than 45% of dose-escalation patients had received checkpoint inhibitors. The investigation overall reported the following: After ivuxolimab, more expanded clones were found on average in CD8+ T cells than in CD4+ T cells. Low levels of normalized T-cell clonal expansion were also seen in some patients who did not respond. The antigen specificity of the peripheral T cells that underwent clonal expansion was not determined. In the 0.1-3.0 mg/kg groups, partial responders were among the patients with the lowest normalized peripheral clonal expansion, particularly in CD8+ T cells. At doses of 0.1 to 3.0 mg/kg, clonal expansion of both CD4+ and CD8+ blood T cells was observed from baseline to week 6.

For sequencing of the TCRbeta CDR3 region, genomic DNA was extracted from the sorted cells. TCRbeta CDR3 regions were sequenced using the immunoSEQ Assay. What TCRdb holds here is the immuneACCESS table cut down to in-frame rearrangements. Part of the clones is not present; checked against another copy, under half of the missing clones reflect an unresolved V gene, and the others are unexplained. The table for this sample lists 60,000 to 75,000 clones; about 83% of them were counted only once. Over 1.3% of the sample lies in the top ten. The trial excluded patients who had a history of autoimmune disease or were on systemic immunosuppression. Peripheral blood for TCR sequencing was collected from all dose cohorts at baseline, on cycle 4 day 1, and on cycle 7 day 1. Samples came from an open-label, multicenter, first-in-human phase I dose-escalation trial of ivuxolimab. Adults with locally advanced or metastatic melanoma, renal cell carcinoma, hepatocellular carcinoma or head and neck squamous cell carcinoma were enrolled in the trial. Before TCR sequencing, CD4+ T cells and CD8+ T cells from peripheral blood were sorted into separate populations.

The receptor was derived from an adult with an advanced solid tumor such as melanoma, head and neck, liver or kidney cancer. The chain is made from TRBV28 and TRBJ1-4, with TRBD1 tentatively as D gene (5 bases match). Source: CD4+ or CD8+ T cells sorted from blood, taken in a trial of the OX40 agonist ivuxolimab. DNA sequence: TGTGCCAGCAGTACCCTCCTTACCGGGGGTGAAAAACTGTTTTTT. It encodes CASSTLLTGGEKLFF.